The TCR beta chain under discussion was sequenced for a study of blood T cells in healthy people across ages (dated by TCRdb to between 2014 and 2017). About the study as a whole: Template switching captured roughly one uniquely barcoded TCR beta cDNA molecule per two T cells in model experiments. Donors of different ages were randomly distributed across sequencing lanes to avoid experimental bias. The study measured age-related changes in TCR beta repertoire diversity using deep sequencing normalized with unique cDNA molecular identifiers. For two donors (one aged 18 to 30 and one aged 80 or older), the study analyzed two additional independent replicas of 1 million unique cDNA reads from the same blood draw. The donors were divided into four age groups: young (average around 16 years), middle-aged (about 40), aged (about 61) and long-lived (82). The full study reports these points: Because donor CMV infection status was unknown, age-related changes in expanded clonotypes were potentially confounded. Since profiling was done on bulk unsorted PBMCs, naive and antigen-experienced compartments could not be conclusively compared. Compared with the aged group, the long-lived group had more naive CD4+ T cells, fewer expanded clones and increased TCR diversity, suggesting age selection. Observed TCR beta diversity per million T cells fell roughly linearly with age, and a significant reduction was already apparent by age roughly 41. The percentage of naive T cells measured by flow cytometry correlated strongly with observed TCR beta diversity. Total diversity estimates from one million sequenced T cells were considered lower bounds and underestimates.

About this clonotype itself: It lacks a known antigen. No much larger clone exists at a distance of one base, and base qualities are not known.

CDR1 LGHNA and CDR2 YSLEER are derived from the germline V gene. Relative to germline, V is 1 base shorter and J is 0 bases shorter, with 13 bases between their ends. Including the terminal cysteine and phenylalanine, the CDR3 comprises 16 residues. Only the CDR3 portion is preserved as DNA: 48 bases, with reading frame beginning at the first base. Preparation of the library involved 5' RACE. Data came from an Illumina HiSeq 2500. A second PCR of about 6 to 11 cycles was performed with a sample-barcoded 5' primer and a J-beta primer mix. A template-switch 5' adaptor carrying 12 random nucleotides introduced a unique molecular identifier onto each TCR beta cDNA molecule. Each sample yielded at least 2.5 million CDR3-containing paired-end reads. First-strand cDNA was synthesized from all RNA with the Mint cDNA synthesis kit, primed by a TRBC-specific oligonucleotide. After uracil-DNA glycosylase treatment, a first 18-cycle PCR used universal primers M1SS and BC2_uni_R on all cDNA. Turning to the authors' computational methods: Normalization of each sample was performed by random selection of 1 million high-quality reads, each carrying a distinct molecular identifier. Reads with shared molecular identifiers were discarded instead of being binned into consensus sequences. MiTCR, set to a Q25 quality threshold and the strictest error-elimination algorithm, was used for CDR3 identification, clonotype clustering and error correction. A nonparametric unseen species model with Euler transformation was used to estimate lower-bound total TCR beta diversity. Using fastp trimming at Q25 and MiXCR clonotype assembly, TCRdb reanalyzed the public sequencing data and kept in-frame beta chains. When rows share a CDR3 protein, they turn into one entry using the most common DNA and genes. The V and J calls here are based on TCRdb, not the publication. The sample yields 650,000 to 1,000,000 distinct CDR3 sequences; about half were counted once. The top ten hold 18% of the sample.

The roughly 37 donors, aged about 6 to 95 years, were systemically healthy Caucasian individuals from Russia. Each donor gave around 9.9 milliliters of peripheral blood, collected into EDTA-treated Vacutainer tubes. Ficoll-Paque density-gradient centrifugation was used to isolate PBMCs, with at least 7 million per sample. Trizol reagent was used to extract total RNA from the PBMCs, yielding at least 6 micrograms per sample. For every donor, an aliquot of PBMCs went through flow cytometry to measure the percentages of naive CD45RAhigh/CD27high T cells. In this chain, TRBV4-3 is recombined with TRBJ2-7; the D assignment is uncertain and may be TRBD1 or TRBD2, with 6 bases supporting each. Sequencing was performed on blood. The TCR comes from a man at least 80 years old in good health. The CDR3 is CASSQGTGAFSYEQYF. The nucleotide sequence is TGCGCCAGCAGCCAAGGGACGGGGGCCTTCTCCTACGAGCAGTACTTC.